These T cell receptor beta chains were read from a single sample in a study of Ad26.COV2.S vaccination and SARS-CoV-2 variants. Assay used: immunoSEQ multiplex PCR; TCRdb lists only in-frame clones, some missing. The data show about 470,000 clones, roughly 88% seen once. The sample consisted of peripheral blood, taken in a trial of Ad26.COV2.S vaccine versus placebo. All receptors come from a person aged 18-60 years who received the Ad26.COV2.S COVID-19 vaccine or a placebo. Both conserved end residues are part of each CDR3. The order of the fields is CDR3 length, D gene, V gene, J gene, CDR3 DNA, CDR3 protein. D genes are given only for firm matches.

CDR3 length: 17
D gene: -
V gene: TRBV7-2
J gene: TRBJ2-7
CDR3 DNA: TGTGCCAGCAGCTTAGAGGTTGTTCCAGGGCCCTCCTACGAGCAGTACTTC
CDR3 protein: CASSLEVVPGPSYEQYF

CDR3 length: 16
D gene: TRBD1
V gene: TRBV2
J gene: TRBJ2-7
CDR3 DNA: TGTGCCAGCAGTGCGACAGGGGGGCTTAGATCCTACGAGCAGTACTTC
CDR3 protein: CASSATGGLRSYEQYF

CDR3 length: 13
D gene: -
V gene: TRBV18
J gene: TRBJ1-1
CDR3 DNA: TGTGCCAGCTCCACAACCCGAGGATCTGAAGCTTTCTTT
CDR3 protein: CASSTTRGSEAFF

CDR3 length: 17
D gene: TRBD2
V gene: TRBV27
J gene: TRBJ2-3
CDR3 DNA: TGTGCCAGCAGTTTATCGATAACTAGCGGGAGGGCAGATACGCAGTATTTT
CDR3 protein: CASSLSITSGRADTQYF

CDR3 length: 11
D gene: -
V gene: TRBV29-1
J gene: TRBJ1-1
CDR3 DNA: TGCAGCGTTGAAGCAAACACTGAAGCTTTCTTT
CDR3 protein: CSVEANTEAFF

CDR3 length: 14
D gene: -
V gene: TRBV10-3
J gene: TRBJ2-2
CDR3 DNA: TGTGCCATCAGTGAGGGAGGGGGAGTCGGGGAGCTGTTTTTT
CDR3 protein: CAISEGGGVGELFF

CDR3 length: 13
D gene: -
V gene: TRBV15
J gene: TRBJ1-6
CDR3 DNA: TGTGCCACCAGCAGCGGACGGAATTCACCCCTCCACTTT
CDR3 protein: CATSSGRNSPLHF

CDR3 length: 13
D gene: -
V gene: TRBV6-6
J gene: TRBJ2-1
CDR3 DNA: TGTGCCAGCAGAGAACAGGGCCGGAGTGAGCAGTTCTTC
CDR3 protein: CASREQGRSEQFF

CDR3 length: 11
D gene: -
V gene: TRBV6-2/TRBV6-3
J gene: TRBJ1-1
CDR3 DNA: TGTGCCAGCAGTTACCAGGGCGTAGCTTTCTTT
CDR3 protein: CASSYQGVAFF

CDR3 length: 15
D gene: -
V gene: TRBV6-2/TRBV6-3
J gene: TRBJ1-5
CDR3 DNA: TGTGCCAGCAGTCCCTCGCGGGGTAGCCGTCAGCCCCAGCATTTT
CDR3 protein: CASSPSRGSRQPQHF

CDR3 length: 16
D gene: -
V gene: TRBV9
J gene: TRBJ2-7
CDR3 DNA: TGTGCCAGCAGCGCCCGCCAGCACTCTCCCTCCTACGAGCAGTACTTC
CDR3 protein: CASSARQHSPSYEQYF

CDR3 length: 17
D gene: TRBD1
V gene: TRBV4-3
J gene: TRBJ2-5
CDR3 DNA: TGCGCCAGCAGCCAGGATGCCGGGACAGGCCAGGGAGAGACCCAGTACTTC
CDR3 protein: CASSQDAGTGQGETQYF

CDR3 length: 16
D gene: TRBD2
V gene: TRBV11-2
J gene: TRBJ2-7
CDR3 DNA: TGTGCCAGCAGCTTAAGAGGTCTAGCGGCGACCTACGAGCAGTACTTC
CDR3 protein: CASSLRGLAATYEQYF

CDR3 length: 15
D gene: TRBD1
V gene: TRBV6-5
J gene: TRBJ2-5
CDR3 DNA: TGTGCCAGCAGTTACAGGAGAGGGGGCTACGAGACCCAGTACTTC
CDR3 protein: CASSYRRGGYETQYF

CDR3 length: 16
D gene: TRBD2
V gene: TRBV5-1
J gene: TRBJ2-7
CDR3 DNA: TGCGCCAGCAGCCCCGGGACTAGCGGGACACCCTACGAGCAGTACTTC
CDR3 protein: CASSPGTSGTPYEQYF